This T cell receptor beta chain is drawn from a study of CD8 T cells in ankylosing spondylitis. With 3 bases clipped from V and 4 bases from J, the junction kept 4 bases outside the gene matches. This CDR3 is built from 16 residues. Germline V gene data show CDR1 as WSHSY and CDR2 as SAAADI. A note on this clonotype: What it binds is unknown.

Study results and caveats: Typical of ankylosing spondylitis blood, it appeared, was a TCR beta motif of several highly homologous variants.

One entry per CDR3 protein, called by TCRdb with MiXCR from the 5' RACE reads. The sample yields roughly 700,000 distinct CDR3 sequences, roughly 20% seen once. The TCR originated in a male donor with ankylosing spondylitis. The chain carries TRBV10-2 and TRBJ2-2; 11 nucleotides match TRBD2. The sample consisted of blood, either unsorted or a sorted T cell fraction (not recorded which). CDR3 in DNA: TGCGCCAGCAGTGACCTAGCGGGGGGCCTCACCGGGGAGCTGTTTTTT. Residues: CASSDLAGGLTGELFF.